This entry concerns a single TCR beta chain. This clonotype was detected many times. Its antigen is still unknown. Nothing much larger sits one base from this clone, and base qualities are not available. TCR beta CDR3 regions were amplified from RNA transcripts. The TCR CDR3 was subjected to a first round of RT-PCR using the HTBI primer set and the Qiagen OneStep RT-PCR kit. A second multiplex PCR round built the libraries, followed by size selection and purification. Sequencing of the libraries was done on an Illumina HiSeq2000 using paired-end 100 bp reads. Concerning the study's data processing: SOAPnuke was used to process the raw data, with reads discarded if the reads contained adapters or uncalled bases, had a mean Phred below 15, or lacked an exact constant-primer or identifier match. High-quality paired reads were merged using COPE v1.2.5, and each unique nucleotide sequence was defined as a clonotype. MiTCR v1.1 was used to align the clonotypes against IMGT TRBV, TRBD and TRBJ reference segments. The analysis was restricted to V-J combinations with a frequency above 0.0001, which together covered about 99% of the repertoires. The TCS score was defined as F50 (clonal expansion) divided by E x V (chaos), with BLOSUM62-based TCRdist calculated between CDR3 peptides within each V-J. Welch's t-statistics and random forest reduced 500 to 550 V-J features to 13, which were used in a naive Bayes classifier (R e1071). Clones were called with MiXCR by TCRdb after fastp trimmed the public reads at Q25, and only in-frame beta chains were retained. CDR3 protein sequences are deduplicated, and each keeps its most common genes and DNA. The V and J calls follow TCRdb's processing rather than the paper's. This sample gives about 52,000 distinct CDR3 sequences in total; approximately 48% of them show up just once. Roughly 9.1% of the sample is in the top ten clones.

These data come from a study of T cells in Graves' hyperthyroidism and ophthalmopathy (dated by TCRdb to 2018 to 2020). For the wider study: Peripheral blood samples were taken at initial diagnosis, before any treatment was given. To identify distinguishing TCR V-J signatures, a discovery cohort of 90 to 100 patients was used, comprising approximately 40 with Graves' ophthalmopathy and 57 with stable Graves' hyperthyroidism. Prospective prediction of ophthalmopathy was tested in an independent validation cohort of 18 to 20 hyperthyroidism patients and 15 to 17 patients who later progressed to ophthalmopathy. For training and testing, the approximately 92 patients in the discovery cohort were randomly divided in a 7:3 ratio. In addition, the study compared T-cell repertoires in thyroid tissue and in blood from several Graves' hyperthyroidism patients. After blood sampling, hyperthyroidism patients were treated with methimazole at a starting dose of 30 mg daily, and ophthalmopathy patients were treated with high-dose intravenous methylprednisolone. The paper describes TCR Vbeta CDR3 sequencing of fewer than 150 peripheral blood samples, made up of 43 ophthalmopathy patients, some 80 hyperthyroidism patients and 17 progressor patients. The paper as a whole reports these results and caveats: Sample size was not statistically predetermined, and blinding of investigators to group allocation was not performed. During validation, the model predicted progression to ophthalmopathy a median of around six months ahead of onset, with around 65% sensitivity and roughly 72% specificity. A model built on a 13 V-J signature distinguished ophthalmopathy from stable hyperthyroidism, reaching roughly 88% sensitivity and about 81% specificity in cross-validation and 80%/75% in testing. Most expanded thyroid clonotypes (frequency above 0.001) were also found in blood, which suggests that blood repertoires may mirror thyroid immune responses.

According to the germline V gene, CDR1 reads SGHTA and CDR2 reads FQGTGA. The CDR3 covers 16 residues, taking in both the cysteine and the phenylalanine. CDR3 DNA is the only sequence kept; it has 48 bases, read in frame from the first base. V is cut back by 0 bases and J by 8 bases, with 5 bases in the junction unmatched. In the ophthalmopathy patients, disease was moderately to severely active, with a Clinical Activity Score of 3 or more, a NOSPECS grade of 4 or more, and a duration of less than 3 months. Exclusion was applied to patients with uncontrolled infections, other autoimmune diseases, pregnancy or lactation. Diagnoses relied on clinical symptoms, serum thyroxine and TRAb, thyroid ultrasound and orbital computed tomography. PBMCs were separated from 10 ml of fresh peripheral blood using Ficoll-Paque density gradient centrifugation. Total RNA was extracted with Trizol reagent, and quality was checked on an Agilent 2100 Bioanalyzer.

The source is a woman aged 45 to 65 with Graves' ophthalmopathy. Input material: blood. The chain is assembled from TRBV7-3 and TRBJ2-1; TRBD2 aligns with 12 central bases. The encoded CDR3 is CASSLTTSGGLDEQFF. Read as DNA, the sequence is TGTGCCAGCAGCTTAACGACTAGCGGGGGCTTGGATGAGCAGTTCTTC.